This TCR beta chain was documented in a study of T cells in Graves' hyperthyroidism and ophthalmopathy. TCR beta CDR3 regions were amplified from RNA. Initially, a first-round RT-PCR of the TCR CDR3 employed the HTBI primer set. MiXCR, applied by TCRdb to the multiplex PCR reads, yields one record per CDR3 protein. The table records 200,000 to 250,000 distinct CDR3 sequences, about a sixth of them present only once. This clonotype was counted at least ten times. V was shortened by 0 bases and J by 7 bases, with 16 bases between the two germline ends. CDR3 length: 15 amino acids. Germline loops: CDR1 SGHRS, CDR2 YFSETQ.

V gene TRBV5-1 combines with J gene TRBJ1-1, with a weak D call TRBD1 (5 bases). The clonotype originates from a young woman with Graves' ophthalmopathy. The specimen was blood. CDR3 sequence (DNA): TGCGCCAGCAGCTTGGAGGGGCCGCGTCCCCTTGAAGCTTTCTTT. Its translation is CASSLEGPRPLEAFF. The full variable domain, completed using reference TRBV5-1 and TRBJ1-1, is KAGVTQTPRYLIKTRGQQVTLSCSPISGHRSVSWYQQTPGQGLQFLFEYFSETQRNKGNFPGRFSGRQFSNSRSEMNVSTLELGDSALYLCASSLEGPRPLEAFFGQGTRLTVV.